This paragraph reports one T cell receptor (beta chain). Other DNA sequences in the same sample also yield this CDR3. The data originate from a study of shared clonotypes between healthy human individuals. The table came from immunoSEQ multiplex PCR; TCRdb's copy has only in-frame clones and leaves some out. The repertoire holds approximately 2,000,000 clones, with around 93% as singletons. The CDR3 runs 13 residues. Germline trimming cut 5 bases from V and 4 bases from J; bases unmatched to any gene: 3. CDR1 SNHLY and CDR2 FYNNEI come from the germline V gene. Naive CD8 cells comprised CD45RO-negative, CCR7-positively selected cells, excluding terminally differentiated effector memory CD45RA+ cells.

The sequence was obtained from a man between 18 and 35 years old in good health. Some clones in this sample may be carry-over from other donors' samples. Sequences were obtained from naive CD8+ T cells from PBMCs. The chain employs TRBV2 and TRBJ2-5; 8 bases match TRBD1. CDR3 nucleotide sequence: TGTGCCAGCAGTCCCGGGACAGGAGAGACCCAGTACTTC. It specifies CASSPGTGETQYF. The complete variable domain, with remaining parts taken from reference TRBV2 and TRBJ2-5, reads EPEVTQTPSHQVTQMGQEVILRCVPISNHLYFYWYRQILGQKVEFLVSFYNNEISEKSEIFDDQFSVERPDGSNFTLKIRSTKLEDSAMYFCASSPGTGETQYFGPGTRLLVL.